Shown below are 11 T cell receptor beta chains from a single sample sequenced in a study of siplizumab effects on memory and regulatory T cells. Here immunoSEQ multiplex PCR was the method, and the copy in TCRdb shows in-frame clones only, minus some. The data show tens of thousands of clones, around 95% seen once. The sample taken for sequencing was naive CD4+ T cells sorted from blood. All receptors derive from a human donor in good health.

The J gene is TRBJ2-7, the V gene TRBV19, with no clear D. Deletions cut 4 bases from V and 3 bases from J, with 19 bases between. Germline V lookup: CDR1 LNHDA, CDR2 SQIVND (reference sequence). The CDR3 covers 16 residues. CDR3 DNA sequence: TGTGCCAGTAGTACGGCCCCGGGCCGAAGAAACTACGAGCAGTACTTC. Its protein product is CASSTAPGRRNYEQYF.

CDR3 DNA: TGTGCCAGCAGCCCGGGACGGGATAATTCACCCCTCCACTTT. Protein sequence: CASSPGRDNSPLHF. J is TRBJ1-6 and V is TRBV2; D possibly corresponds to TRBD1 (5 bases). Per germline, CDR1 SNHLY and CDR2 FYNNEI. V dropped 6 bases and J dropped 5 bases, with 11 bases sitting between them. The CDR3 loop spans 14 amino acids.

V is TRBV4-3 and J is TRBJ1-1; no clear D. The CDR3 totals 15 residues. From germline, CDR1 is LGHNA and CDR2 YSLEER. Between the trimmed V and J ends, which lost 0 bases and 4 bases, there was a span of 12 bases. The CDR3 coding sequence is TGCGCCAGCAGCCAAGAGGCGGGATTGGTCACTGAAGCTTTCTTT. It codes for CASSQEAGLVTEAFF.

This chain joins TRBV4-2 and TRBJ2-4; 11 positions match TRBD2. Germline V gene sequence: CDR1 LGHNA, CDR2 YNFKEQ. This CDR3 contains 19 residues. Trimming at V came to 1 base and at J to 6 bases, leaving 14 bases not matched to a gene. CDR3 DNA sequence: TGTGCCAGCAGCCAAGCACCCGGTGGTAGCGGGGGGGCCGGAAACATTCAGTACTTC. Protein product: CASSQAPGGSGGAGNIQYF.

The V call is TRBV9, the J call TRBJ2-7, with TRBD2 as a possible D gene (5 bases). The CDR3 consists of 12 residues. The V end was cut by 5 bases, the J end by 7 bases, with 13 bases between. Germline CDR1 is SGDLS and CDR2 is YYNGEE. The CDR3 region is CASSAGGGEQYF. As DNA, the CDR3 is TGTGCCAGCAGTGCCGGAGGAGGAGAGCAGTACTTC. Full variable domain (rest looked up from reference TRBV9 and TRBJ2-7): DSGVTQTPKHLITATGQRVTLRCSPRSGDLSVYWYQQSLDQGLQFLIQYYNGEERAKGNILERFSAQQFPDLHSELNLSSLELGDSALYFCASSAGGGEQYFGPGTRLTVT.

This sequence joins TRBV7-2 and TRBJ1-2; 7 nucleotides agree with TRBD1. This CDR3 contains 16 residues. Trimming took 6 bases from V and 8 from J; bases not matched to a gene: 18. Per the germline V gene, CDR1 is SGHTA and CDR2 is FQGNSA. The CDR3 nucleotides are TGTGCCAGCAGTCCTGCGGGCAGAGACAGGGTGAGGGGCTACACCTTC. Protein: CASSPAGRDRVRGYTF. Looking up the rest from reference TRBV7-2 and TRBJ1-2 gives the full variable domain: GAGVSQSPSNKVTEKGKDVELRCDPISGHTALYWYRQSLGQGLEFLIYFQGNSAPDKSGLPSDRFSAERTGGSVSTLTIQRTQQEDSAVYLCASSPAGRDRVRGYTFGSGTRLTVV.

The chain couples TRBV7-3 to TRBJ2-5, with 8 bases lining up with TRBD2. The J segment lost 5 bases and the V segment lost 2 bases, leaving 7 bases of the junction unmatched. Germline V CDR1 and CDR2: SGHTA, FQGTGA. The CDR3 is 15 amino acids. CDR3 region: CASSLLGLAGETQYF. CDR3 coding DNA: TGTGCCAGCAGCTTACTAGGACTAGCAGGGGAGACCCAGTACTTC.

The chain is built from TRBV20-1 and TRBJ2-7; possible D gene TRBD2, 5 bases. V was shortened by 6 bases and J by 7 bases, with 13 bases between the two germline ends. Germline loops: CDR1 DFQATT, CDR2 SNEGSKA (reference sequence). The CDR3 sequence is 11 residues long. CDR3 DNA sequence: TGCAGTGCAACGGGGATTGGAGAGCAGTACTTC. This gives the protein CSATGIGEQYF.

The CDR3 DNA reads TGTGCCAGCAGTGACATTGGGGGAAGCTCCTACAATGAGCAGTTCTTC. This encodes CASSDIGGSSYNEQFF. The V and J genes are TRBV6-1 and TRBJ2-1; D may be TRBD1 or TRBD2 (5 bases each). The germline CDR1 and CDR2 sequences are MNHNS and SASEGT. This CDR3 spans 16 amino acids. Trimming took off 3 bases at V and 0 bases at J, with 12 bases between the two ends.

The chain links TRBV11-2 to TRBJ2-3; TRBD1 matches 9 bases. Trimming cost V 4 bases and J 5 bases; bases outside gene matches: 19. Germline V gives CDR1 SGHAT, CDR2 FQNNGV. The CDR3 sequence is 19 residues long. The DNA for the CDR3 is TGTGCCAGCAGCTCAAAAGGCGGGACAGGGCTTTCGCAGAGAGATACGCAGTATTTT. Residues: CASSSKGGTGLSQRDTQYF.

The chain combines TRBV2 with TRBJ1-4; maybe TRBD1 (5 bases). Between the trimmed V and J ends, which lost 6 bases and 0 bases, there was a span of 11 bases. The CDR3 is 15 residues long. Looked up from germline, CDR1 is SNHLY and CDR2 is FYNNEI. CDR3 region: CASSVDRATNEKLFF. CDR3 coding DNA: TGTGCCAGCAGCGTTGACAGAGCAACTAATGAAAAACTGTTTTTT.